A selection of T cell receptor beta chains follows, all from one sample in a study of control samples from healthy donors and cancer patients. Sequencing was performed with immunoSEQ multiplex PCR; in TCRdb, only in-frame clones are kept and a portion is missing. The sample carries about 48,000 clones, nearly 95% recorded once. Sequencing input: PBMCs. The receptors here all came from a woman between 50 and 59 years old with head and neck cancer. The CDR3 runs from the conserved cysteine through the conserved F or W. D genes are given only for firm matches. Size values are once, few and many counts, or a class for expanded clones, and some rows have none.

D gene	clone size	J gene	V gene	CDR3 protein	CDR3 DNA
TRBD2	.	TRBJ2-3	TRBV6-5	CASSPPGLAGIPYF	TGTGCCAGCAGTCCCCCGGGGCTAGCGGGTATCCCGTATTTT
TRBD1	.	TRBJ1-1	TRBV7-9	CASSRPGTVGDTEAFF	TGTGCCAGCAGCCGTCCCGGGACAGTGGGGGACACTGAAGCTTTCTTT
TRBD2	.	TRBJ2-3	TRBV19	CASSALTSGITDTQYF	TGTGCCAGTAGTGCCCTGACTAGCGGGATCACAGATACGCAGTATTTT
TRBD1	.	TRBJ2-1	TRBV28	CASSWDRRNEQFF	TGTGCCAGCAGTTGGGACAGAAGGAATGAGCAGTTCTTC
.	.	TRBJ1-2	TRBV5-1	CASSPVEGGGYGYTF	TGCGCCAGCAGCCCGGTTGAAGGGGGGGGCTATGGCTACACCTTC
.	.	TRBJ2-5	TRBV5-4	CASSLVGVLKETQYF	TGTGCCAGCAGCTTGGTAGGGGTCCTGAAAGAGACCCAGTACTTC
.	.	TRBJ2-7	TRBV7-2	CASSLSWDGSSYEQYF	TGTGCCAGCAGCTTAAGTTGGGACGGGTCCTCCTACGAGCAGTACTTC
.	.	TRBJ2-5	TRBV7-5	CARSSPETQETQYF	TGTGCCAGAAGCTCACCGGAGACCCAAGAGACCCAGTACTTC
.	.	TRBJ2-7	TRBV30	CAWREGLSSDEQYF	TGTGCCTGGAGAGAGGGACTGTCGAGCGACGAGCAGTACTTC
.	.	TRBJ2-7	TRBV7-2	CASSLEVDRDTYEQYF	TGTGCCAGCAGCTTAGAAGTCGATAGGGACACCTACGAGCAGTACTTC
TRBD1	.	TRBJ2-1	TRBV2	CASNRDSSYNEQFF	TGTGCCAGCAACCGGGACAGCTCCTACAATGAGCAGTTCTTC
TRBD2	once	TRBJ2-1	TRBV28	CASSFLTSGFLYNEQFF	TGTGCCAGCAGTTTCCTGACTAGCGGATTCCTCTACAATGAGCAGTTCTTC
TRBD2	.	TRBJ2-3	TRBV28	CANPSGGCTDTQYF	TGTGCCAACCCTAGCGGGGGTTGCACAGATACGCAGTATTTT
.	once	TRBJ2-3	TRBV27	CASSLGDTQYF	TGTGCCAGCAGTTTGGGTGATACGCAGTATTTT
TRBD2	.	TRBJ2-1	TRBV7-3	CASSVGLAAYNEQFF	TGTGCCAGCAGCGTCGGACTAGCCGCCTACAATGAGCAGTTCTTC